Listed below are T cell receptor beta chains from one sample, sequenced in a study of cytomegalovirus exposure and HLA in healthy donors. Only in-frame clones appear in the TCRdb table, and some are missing; sequencing was by immunoSEQ multiplex PCR. This repertoire shows approximately 110,000 clones, roughly 81% found once; its top ten account for approximately 0.99%. The sample taken for sequencing was PBMCs. The receptors stem from a woman aged 25-40 years in good health and CMV-seronegative. CDR3s include the opening cysteine and the closing phenylalanine or tryptophan. D genes are given only for firm matches. The listing skips clone size in some rows; elsewhere it reads once, few, many or a size class.

TRBJ1-2 . . TRBV6-6 TGTGCCAGCAGGCCCATCGGCGACAGTAACTATGGCTACACCTTC CASRPIGDSNYGYTF
TRBJ2-1 TRBD2 . TRBV9 TGTGCCAGCAGCGCTAGCGGGAGATTTGTTGAGCAGTTCTTC CASSASGRFVEQFF
TRBJ1-2 TRBD1 . TRBV19 TGTGCCAGTAGTAGCACAGGGGGCAATGGCTACACCTTC CASSSTGGNGYTF
TRBJ2-7 . few TRBV5-8 TGTGCCAGCAGCCCTTTCTACGAGCAGTACTTC CASSPFYEQYF
TRBJ2-7 . . TRBV5-1 TGCGCCAGCTACAACGGAGGGGCCTCCTACGAGCAGTACTTC CASYNGGASYEQYF
TRBJ2-2 TRBD1 . TRBV7-9 TGTGCCAGCAGCTTGGGACAGGGGAACACCGGGGAGCTGTTTTTT CASSLGQGNTGELFF
TRBJ2-3 TRBD2 . TRBV13 TGTGCCAGCACCCTCCCGACTAGCGGGGATGGAGATACGCAGTATTTT CASTLPTSGDGDTQYF
TRBJ2-7 . few TRBV5-8 TGTGCCAGCACCCCCTGGACGCGGGTCGATAGCTCCTACGAGCAGTACTTC CASTPWTRVDSSYEQYF
TRBJ2-3 . few TRBV7-9 TGTGCCAGCAGCTCAACCGTCGCGGTAGATACGCAGTATTTT CASSSTVAVDTQYF
TRBJ2-1 . . TRBV2 TGTGCCAGCAGTGAACGCTTCTTGAGCTCCTACAATGAGCAGTTCTTC CASSERFLSSYNEQFF
TRBJ1-3 . . TRBV5-1 TGCGCCAGCAGCTTGGCGGTGTCCGAAGGGGGAACGGGAAACACCATATATTTT CASSLAVSEGGTGNTIYF
TRBJ2-7 TRBD2 . TRBV5-1 TGCGCCAGCAGCTTCAGCGGGGGGGCCGGTAGGAACGAGCAGTACTTC CASSFSGGAGRNEQYF
TRBJ2-7 TRBD2 . TRBV11-3 TGTGCCAGCAGCTTAACTAGCGGGAGTCTCTACGAGCAGTACTTC CASSLTSGSLYEQYF
TRBJ2-3 TRBD1 . TRBV7-8 TGTGCCAGCAGCTCACGTGACAGGGGGTCTGCAGATACGCAGTATTTT CASSSRDRGSADTQYF
TRBJ2-3 . . TRBV30 TGTGCCTGGAGTGTCAGGGGGGCAGATACGCAGTATTTT CAWSVRGADTQYF
TRBJ2-1 . . TRBV19 TGTGCCAGCTCTAATTTCTACAGCGGAGGCATCAATGAGCAGTTCTTC CASSNFYSGGINEQFF
TRBJ1-4 TRBD1 . TRBV2 TGTGCCAGCAGGGTTGTCACAGGGGCGAATGAAAAACTGTTTTTT CASRVVTGANEKLFF
TRBJ1-1 TRBD1 . TRBV19 TGTGCCAGTAGTTACAGGGGGACTGAAGCTTTCTTT CASSYRGTEAFF
TRBJ1-1 . . TRBV7-2 TGTGCCAGCAGCCCGTCTTCGGGGGACACTGAAGCTTTCTTT CASSPSSGDTEAFF
TRBJ1-1 . few TRBV7-3 TGTGCCAGCAGCTCGCAGGGGCCGAACACTGAAGCTTTCTTT CASSSQGPNTEAFF
TRBJ2-7 . once TRBV5-6 TGTGCCAGCGGAGGACAGTACTACGAGCAGTACTTC CASGGQYYEQYF
TRBJ2-3 . . TRBV11-2 TGTGCCAGCAGCTTAGTCCCACTAGGTCGAGATACGCAGTATTTT CASSLVPLGRDTQYF
TRBJ1-5 . . TRBV21-1 TGTGCCAGCAGCAAAGAGGAGGACGGGCTGGGCTGTCGGACCCAGCATTTT CASSKEEDGLGCRTQHF
TRBJ2-1 . . TRBV7-8 TGTGCCAGCAGCTTAAATTCAGCGGGTAGCGGTGACAATGAGCAGTTCTTC CASSLNSAGSGDNEQFF
TRBJ1-1 . . TRBV6-4 TGTGCCAGCAGTGAGTCCAGGAACACTGAAGCTTTCTTT CASSESRNTEAFF
TRBJ2-3 . . TRBV5-1 TGCGCCAGCAGCTTCTTTGACTCTAGCACAGATACGCAGTATTTT CASSFFDSSTDTQYF
TRBJ1-1 TRBD1 . TRBV18 TGTGCCAGCTCACCGGACAGGACTGAAGCTTTCTTT CASSPDRTEAFF
TRBJ1-2 TRBD1 few TRBV19 TGTGCCAGTAGTACCGTGAGGGGGCGCATAAACTATGGCTACACCTTC CASSTVRGRINYGYTF
TRBJ2-4 TRBD2 few TRBV7-2 TGTGCCAGCAGCCCGACTAGCAGTCTAGCCAAAAACATTCAGTACTTC CASSPTSSLAKNIQYF
TRBJ2-1 . few TRBV7-8 TGTGCCAGCAGCTTACGGGGGAGCGACTACAATGAGCAGTTCTTC CASSLRGSDYNEQFF
TRBJ1-1 . few TRBV7-8 TGTGCCAGCAGCCTCAGTGGGGGGACCACTGAAGCTTTCTTT CASSLSGGTTEAFF
TRBJ2-7 . . TRBV2 TGTGCCAGCCGGCCCACAGGGTACCTAGGAGAGCAGTACTTC CASRPTGYLGEQYF
TRBJ2-3 TRBD2 . TRBV11-3 TGTGCCACCAAAAGCGGGAGGGCTTCCACAGATACGCAGTATTTT CATKSGRASTDTQYF
TRBJ1-2 . once TRBV7-9 TGTGCCAGCAGCTCACAGGGATATGGCTACACCTTC CASSSQGYGYTF
TRBJ2-1 . . TRBV9 TGTGCCAGCAGCGTAGACGGGAGCTATGACAATGAGCAGTTCTTC CASSVDGSYDNEQFF
TRBJ2-3 TRBD2 . TRBV28 TGTGCCAGCAGTTCCTTAGCGGGAGAGGTGACAGATACGCAGTATTTT CASSSLAGEVTDTQYF
TRBJ1-2 . . TRBV19 TGTGCCAGTAGTATCCCGGTTGCTAACTATGGCTACACCTTC CASSIPVANYGYTF
TRBJ2-3 . . TRBV19 TGTGCCAGTAGTAATGGCAATCCCACCACAGATACGCAGTATTTT CASSNGNPTTDTQYF
TRBJ2-7 . . TRBV18 TGTGCCAGCTCACCGTGGGAGGTAACCTCCTACGAGCAGTACTTC CASSPWEVTSYEQYF
TRBJ2-5 TRBD2 . TRBV5-1 TGCGCCAGCAGCCTGTCTAGCGGGATCCGGGAGACCCAGTACTTC CASSLSSGIRETQYF
TRBJ2-1 . . TRBV11-3 TGTGCCAGCAGGACCGGGGACTACAATGAGCAGTTCTTC CASRTGDYNEQFF
TRBJ2-1 . . TRBV21-1 TGTGCCAGCAGCAATCCAGCGGGGGGAGTCGGTGAGCAGTTCTTC CASSNPAGGVGEQFF
TRBJ2-5 . . TRBV5-6 TGTGCCAGCAGCTTGGACCCGGGGAGAGGAGAGACCCAGTACTTC CASSLDPGRGETQYF
TRBJ1-4 . once TRBV5-1 TGCGCCAGCAGCCCCACGGTCGCGAATGAAAAACTGTTTTTT CASSPTVANEKLFF
TRBJ2-5 TRBD2 . TRBV2 TGTGCCAGCAGTCGGGACTATCAAGAGACCCAGTACTTC CASSRDYQETQYF
TRBJ1-2 . . TRBV25-1 TGTGCCAGCAGCCCGAGGACAGACCTCTATGGCTACACCTTC CASSPRTDLYGYTF
TRBJ2-1 . . TRBV5-4 TGTGCCAGCAGCTTTTCTCCAGGGGATGAGCAGTTCTTC CASSFSPGDEQFF
TRBJ1-6 . . TRBV10-2 TGCGTCTCAGCAGGGCAGGGGCCCTCCTATAATTCACCCCTCCACTTT CVSAGQGPSYNSPLHF
TRBJ2-7 TRBD1 . TRBV7-7 TGTGCTAGCAGCTTGGGACAGGGGGCCTACGAGCAGTACTTC CASSLGQGAYEQYF
TRBJ2-2 TRBD2 . TRBV18 TGTGCCAGCTCACCGGGACTAGCGGGAGCCGCCGGGGAGCTGTTTTTT CASSPGLAGAAGELFF
TRBJ2-2 TRBD1 . TRBV7-2 TGTGCCAGCAGCCAATTAGGGGGCGCAGCCGGGGAGCTGTTTTTT CASSQLGGAAGELFF
TRBJ1-6 TRBD1 . TRBV27 TGTGCCAGCAGGTACCGTGGGCAGGGGGGATCACCCCTCCACTTT CASRYRGQGGSPLHF
TRBJ2-7 . . TRBV9 TGTGCCAGCAGCGTAGTACCGGGAATTGGCGAGCAGTACTTC CASSVVPGIGEQYF
TRBJ2-7 . . TRBV5-1 TGCGCCAGCAGCCCGGAGGGTCCGGTGGCAGGCACTTGGGGCGAGCAGTACTTC CASSPEGPVAGTWGEQYF